These T cell receptor beta chains were read from a single sample in a study of OX40 agonist ivuxolimab in advanced cancers. Clones were sequenced by immunoSEQ multiplex PCR, and TCRdb holds only the in-frame ones, with some missing. The data contain tens of thousands of clones, 94% of them singletons. Source: CD4+ or CD8+ T cells sorted from blood, taken in a trial of the OX40 agonist ivuxolimab. The receptors were gathered from an adult with an advanced solid tumor such as melanoma, head and neck, liver or kidney cancer. Each CDR3 is given with its conserved first and last residue. The D gene is left open where the match is weak.

cdr3_length j_call v_call d_call cdr3_nt cdr3_aa
16 TRBJ2-1 TRBV27 TRBD1 TGTGCCAGCAGTTTATTCATTCCGGGACAGGGAAATGAGCAGTTCTTC CASSLFIPGQGNEQFF
12 TRBJ1-2 TRBV5-6 NA TGTGCCAGCAGCTTAGACAGGTTGGGCTACACCTTC CASSLDRLGYTF
14 TRBJ2-7 TRBV28 NA TGTGCCAGCAGTTTCGGCGGCCGTTCCTACGAGCAGTACTTC CASSFGGRSYEQYF
12 TRBJ1-2 TRBV6-5 TRBD1 TGTGCCAGCACCCGCAGGGGGAATGGCTACACCTTC CASTRRGNGYTF
16 TRBJ2-1 TRBV18 TRBD2 TGTGCCAGCTCACCACCGGCGGGACTAGCGGCAAATGAGCAGTTCTTC CASSPPAGLAANEQFF
14 TRBJ2-3 TRBV9 NA TGTGCCAGCAGCGATCCGGGTTTCGCCGATACGCAGTATTTT CASSDPGFADTQYF
17 TRBJ2-5 TRBV2 TRBD2 TGTGCCAGCAGTGAAGGGCTAGGGCGGGAGGGCCATGAGACCCAGTACTTC CASSEGLGREGHETQYF
17 TRBJ1-2 TRBV5-1 NA TGCGCCAGCAGCTTGGACGGGACATCTGACACACACTATGGCTACACCTTC CASSLDGTSDTHYGYTF
13 TRBJ2-7 TRBV5-6 TRBD1 TGTGCCAGCAGCTGGGGACAGTCCTACGAGCAGTACTTC CASSWGQSYEQYF
17 TRBJ2-2 TRBV7-3 TRBD2 TGTGCCAGCAGTTACGAAAGACTAGCGACCTACACCGGGGAGCTGTTTTTT CASSYERLATYTGELFF
14 TRBJ1-2 TRBV5-6 NA TGTGCCAGCAGCTTGGTAACCAGGGGCGATGGCTACACCTTC CASSLVTRGDGYTF
17 TRBJ2-5 TRBV13 TRBD2 TGTGCCAGCAGCTTAGAGGGCAGCGGGGGGGAACAAGAGACCCAGTACTTC CASSLEGSGGEQETQYF
12 TRBJ2-3 TRBV5-6 NA TGTGCCAGCAGCTCGTCCACAGATACGCAGTATTTT CASSSSTDTQYF
19 TRBJ1-5 TRBV27 NA TGTGCCAGCAGTTTAGTTGGACCCCTAGTCGGGGGTGAAAATCAGCCCCAGCATTTT CASSLVGPLVGGENQPQHF
15 TRBJ1-1 TRBV5-5 NA TGTGCCAGCAGCTTGGTGACAGCAAGTAACACTGAAGCTTTCTTT CASSLVTASNTEAFF
12 TRBJ2-7 TRBV4-1 NA TGCGCCAGCAGCCGTACAGGTTTCGAGCAGTACTTC CASSRTGFEQYF
15 TRBJ2-1 TRBV29-1 TRBD2 TGCAGCGTTGATGGGAGACTAGCGGGAAGGGATGAGCAGTTCTTC CSVDGRLAGRDEQFF
12 TRBJ1-2 TRBV13 NA TGTGCCAGCAGCGCCCGGGACAACGGCTACACCTTC CASSARDNGYTF
14 TRBJ2-7 TRBV6-5 TRBD2 TGTGCCAGCAGTTACCGGGAGGGCGGCCACGAGCAGTACTTC CASSYREGGHEQYF
14 TRBJ2-1 TRBV9 TRBD2 TGTGCCAGCAGCGTAGTCCCTAGCGGGGTTGAGCAGTTCTTC CASSVVPSGVEQFF
14 TRBJ2-1 TRBV7-9 NA TGTGCCAGCAGCTTAGGGGCAGGTTACAATGAGCAGTTCTTC CASSLGAGYNEQFF
17 TRBJ2-4 TRBV21-1 NA TGTGCCAGCAGCAAAGCCCCGGACCCAATAGCCAAAAACATTCAGTACTTC CASSKAPDPIAKNIQYF
13 TRBJ1-1 TRBV7-8 NA TGTGCCAGCAGCTTAGGAGGGGTCACTGAAGCTTTCTTT CASSLGGVTEAFF
17 TRBJ1-1 TRBV27 TRBD1 TGTGCCAGCAGTAAATTAGGGACAGGGGGGACGAACACTGAAGCTTTCTTT CASSKLGTGGTNTEAFF
15 TRBJ2-7 TRBV6-5 TRBD1 TGTGCCAGCAGTTACCAACAGGGGCCCCCGGGGGAGCAGTACTTC CASSYQQGPPGEQYF